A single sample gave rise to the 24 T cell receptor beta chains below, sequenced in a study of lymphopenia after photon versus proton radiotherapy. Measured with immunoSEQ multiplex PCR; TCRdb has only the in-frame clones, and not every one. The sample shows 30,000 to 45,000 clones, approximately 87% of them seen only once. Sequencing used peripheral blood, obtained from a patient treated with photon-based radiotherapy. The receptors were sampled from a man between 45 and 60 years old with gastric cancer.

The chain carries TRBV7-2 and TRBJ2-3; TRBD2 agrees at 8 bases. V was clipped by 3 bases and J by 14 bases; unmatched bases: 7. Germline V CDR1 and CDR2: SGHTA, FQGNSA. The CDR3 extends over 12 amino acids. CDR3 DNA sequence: TGTGCCAGCAGCTTCTGGGCGGGAGGAAGGTATTTT. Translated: CASSFWAGGRYF.

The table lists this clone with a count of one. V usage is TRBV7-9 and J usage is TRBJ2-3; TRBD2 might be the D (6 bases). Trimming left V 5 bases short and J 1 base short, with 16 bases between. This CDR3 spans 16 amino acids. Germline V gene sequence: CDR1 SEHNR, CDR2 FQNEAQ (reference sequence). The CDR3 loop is CASSRIRGSGTDTQYF. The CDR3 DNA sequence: TGTGCCAGCAGCCGCATTCGGGGGAGCGGCACAGATACGCAGTATTTT.

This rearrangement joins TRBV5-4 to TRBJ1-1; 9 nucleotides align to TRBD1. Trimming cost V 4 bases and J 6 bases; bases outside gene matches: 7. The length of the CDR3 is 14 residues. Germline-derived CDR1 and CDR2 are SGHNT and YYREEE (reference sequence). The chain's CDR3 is CASSPGQGVAEAFF. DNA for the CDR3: TGTGCCAGCAGCCCGGGACAGGGTGTCGCTGAAGCTTTCTTT.

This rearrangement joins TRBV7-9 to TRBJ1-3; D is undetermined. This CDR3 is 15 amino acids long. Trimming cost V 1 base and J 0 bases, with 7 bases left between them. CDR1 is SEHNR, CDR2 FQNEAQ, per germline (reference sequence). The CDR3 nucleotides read TGTGCCAGCAGCTTAGGTTCCGTCTCTGGAAACACCATATATTTT. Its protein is CASSLGSVSGNTIYF.

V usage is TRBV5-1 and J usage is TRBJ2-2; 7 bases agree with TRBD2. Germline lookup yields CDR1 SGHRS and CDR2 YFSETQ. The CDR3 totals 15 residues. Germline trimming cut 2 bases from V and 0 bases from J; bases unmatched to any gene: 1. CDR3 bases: TGCGCCAGCAGCTTAAGCGGGACGAACACCGGGGAGCTGTTTTTT. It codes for CASSLSGTNTGELFF.

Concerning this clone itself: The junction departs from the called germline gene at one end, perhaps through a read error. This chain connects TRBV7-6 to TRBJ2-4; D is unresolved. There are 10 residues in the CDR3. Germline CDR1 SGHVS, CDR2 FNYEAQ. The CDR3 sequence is CASSPVLRLF. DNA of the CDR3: TGTGCCAGCAGCCCGGTTTTAAGGCTCTTC.

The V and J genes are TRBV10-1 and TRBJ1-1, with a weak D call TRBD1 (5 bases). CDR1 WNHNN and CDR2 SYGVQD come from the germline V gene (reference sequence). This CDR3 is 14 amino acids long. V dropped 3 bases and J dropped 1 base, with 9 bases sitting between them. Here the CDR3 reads CASSETGSNTEAFF. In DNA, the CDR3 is TGCGCCAGCAGTGAAACAGGATCGAACACTGAAGCTTTCTTT.

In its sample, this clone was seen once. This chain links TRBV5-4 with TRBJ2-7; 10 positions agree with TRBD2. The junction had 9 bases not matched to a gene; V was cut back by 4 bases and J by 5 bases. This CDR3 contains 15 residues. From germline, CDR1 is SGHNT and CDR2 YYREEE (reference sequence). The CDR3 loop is CASSQAAGGGHEQYF. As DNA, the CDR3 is TGTGCCAGCAGCCAAGCAGCGGGAGGGGGACACGAGCAGTACTTC.

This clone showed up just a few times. The CDR3 sequence: CASSKGSAGRQETQYF. In nucleotides, the CDR3 is TGTGCCAGCAGCAAGGGGTCTGCAGGGCGGCAAGAGACCCAGTACTTC. The V call is TRBV7-8, the J call TRBJ2-5, with D possibly being TRBD1 (5 bases). The CDR3 runs to 16 residues. V was cut by 5 bases and J by 2 bases, with 18 bases left in between. CDR1 is SGHVS, CDR2 FQNEAQ, per germline.

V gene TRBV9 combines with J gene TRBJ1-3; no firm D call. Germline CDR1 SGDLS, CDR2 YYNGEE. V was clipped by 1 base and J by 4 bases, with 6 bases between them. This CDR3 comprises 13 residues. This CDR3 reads CASSVTPGNTIYF. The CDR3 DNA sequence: TGTGCCAGCAGCGTAACCCCGGGAAACACCATATATTTT.

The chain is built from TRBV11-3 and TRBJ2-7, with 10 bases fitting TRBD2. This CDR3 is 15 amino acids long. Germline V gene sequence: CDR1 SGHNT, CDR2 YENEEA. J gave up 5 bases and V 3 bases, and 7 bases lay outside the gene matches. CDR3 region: CASSLSLAGEDEQYF. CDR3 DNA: TGTGCCAGCAGCTTGTCGCTAGCGGGAGAAGACGAGCAGTACTTC.

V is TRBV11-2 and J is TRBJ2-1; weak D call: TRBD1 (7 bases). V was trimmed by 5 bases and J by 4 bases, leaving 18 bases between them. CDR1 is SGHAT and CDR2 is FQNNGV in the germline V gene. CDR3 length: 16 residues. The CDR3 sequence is CASSPVGGRGYNEQFF. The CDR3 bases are TGTGCCAGCAGCCCAGTGGGAGGCAGGGGGTACAATGAGCAGTTCTTC.

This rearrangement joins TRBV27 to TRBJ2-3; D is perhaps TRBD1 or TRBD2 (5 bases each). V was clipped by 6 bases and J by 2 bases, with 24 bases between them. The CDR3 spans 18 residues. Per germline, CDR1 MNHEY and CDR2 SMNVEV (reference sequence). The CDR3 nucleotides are TGTGCCAGCAGCCCACGGGGAAACCGGGACGTATCCACAGATACGCAGTATTTT. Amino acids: CASSPRGNRDVSTDTQYF.

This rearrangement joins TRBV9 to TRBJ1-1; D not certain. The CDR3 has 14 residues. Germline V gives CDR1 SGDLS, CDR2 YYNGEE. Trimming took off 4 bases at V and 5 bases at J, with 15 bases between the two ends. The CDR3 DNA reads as TGTGCCAGCAGCTTCACCATGGGGAGGACTGAAGCTTTCTTT. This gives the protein CASSFTMGRTEAFF.

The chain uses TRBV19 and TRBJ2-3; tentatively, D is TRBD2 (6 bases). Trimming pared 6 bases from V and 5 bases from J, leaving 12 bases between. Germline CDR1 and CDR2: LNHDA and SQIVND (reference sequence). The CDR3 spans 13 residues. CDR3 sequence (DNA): TGTGCCAGTAGGCGGGATAGCGGAGATACGCAGTATTTT. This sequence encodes CASRRDSGDTQYF.

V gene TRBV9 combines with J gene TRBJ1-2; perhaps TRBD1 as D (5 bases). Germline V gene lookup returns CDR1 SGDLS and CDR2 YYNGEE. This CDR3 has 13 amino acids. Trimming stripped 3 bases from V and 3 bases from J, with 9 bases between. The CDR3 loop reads CASSATAHYGYTF. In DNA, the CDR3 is TGTGCCAGCAGCGCGACAGCTCACTATGGCTACACCTTC.

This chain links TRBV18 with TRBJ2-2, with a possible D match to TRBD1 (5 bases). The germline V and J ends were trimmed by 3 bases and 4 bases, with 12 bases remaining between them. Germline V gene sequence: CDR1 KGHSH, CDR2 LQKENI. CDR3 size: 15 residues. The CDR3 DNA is TGTGCCAGCTCACCCAGGGCGAGAGGCACCGGGGAGCTGTTTTTT. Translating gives CASSPRARGTGELFF.

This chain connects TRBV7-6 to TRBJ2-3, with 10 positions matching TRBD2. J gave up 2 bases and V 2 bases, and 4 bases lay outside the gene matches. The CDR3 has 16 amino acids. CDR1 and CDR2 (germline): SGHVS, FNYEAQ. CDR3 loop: CASSLQLAGNTDTQYF. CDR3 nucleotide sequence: TGTGCCAGCAGCTTACAACTAGCGGGGAACACAGATACGCAGTATTTT.

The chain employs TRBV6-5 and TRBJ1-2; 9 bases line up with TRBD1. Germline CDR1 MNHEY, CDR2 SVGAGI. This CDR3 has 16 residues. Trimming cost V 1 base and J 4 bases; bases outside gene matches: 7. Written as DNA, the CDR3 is TGTGCCAGCAGTTACTTCCCCATGACAGGGGGCTATGGCTACACCTTC. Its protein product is CASSYFPMTGGYGYTF.

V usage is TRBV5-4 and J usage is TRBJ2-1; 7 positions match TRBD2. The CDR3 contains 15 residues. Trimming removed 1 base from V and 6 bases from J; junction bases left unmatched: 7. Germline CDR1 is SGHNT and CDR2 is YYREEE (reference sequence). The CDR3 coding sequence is TGTGCCAGCAGCTTGATTAGCGGGTTCTCCAATGAGCAGTTCTTC. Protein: CASSLISGFSNEQFF.

CDR3 DNA: TGTGCCAGCGGCCAACCTACAGGCTCTGGGGCCAACGTCCTGACTTTC. Translation gives CASGQPTGSGANVLTF. V gene TRBV28 combines with J gene TRBJ2-6; D perhaps matches TRBD1 (5 bases). The CDR3 totals 16 residues. From germline, CDR1 is MDHEN and CDR2 SYDVKM. Deletions cut 8 bases from V and 0 bases from J, with 14 bases between.

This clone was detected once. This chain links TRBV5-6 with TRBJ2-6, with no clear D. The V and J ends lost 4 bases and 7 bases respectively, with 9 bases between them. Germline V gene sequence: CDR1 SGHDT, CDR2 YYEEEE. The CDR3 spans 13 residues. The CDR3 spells CASSPTPANVLTF. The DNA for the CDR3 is TGTGCCAGCAGCCCAACCCCTGCCAACGTCCTGACTTTC.

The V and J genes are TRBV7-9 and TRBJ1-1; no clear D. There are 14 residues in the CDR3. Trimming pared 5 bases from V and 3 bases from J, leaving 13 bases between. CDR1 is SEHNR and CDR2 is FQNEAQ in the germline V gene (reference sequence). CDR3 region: CASSQGIVDTEAFF. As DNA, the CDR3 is TGTGCCAGCAGCCAAGGGATCGTCGACACTGAAGCTTTCTTT.

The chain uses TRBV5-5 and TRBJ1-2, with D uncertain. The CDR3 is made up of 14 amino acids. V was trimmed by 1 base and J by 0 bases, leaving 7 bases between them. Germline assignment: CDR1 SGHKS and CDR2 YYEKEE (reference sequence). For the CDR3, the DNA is TGTGCCAGCAGCTTGCCGGAGCCTAACTATGGCTACACCTTC. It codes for CASSLPEPNYGYTF.